Each of the 28 T cell receptor beta chains below was sequenced from the same sample in a study of shared T cell receptors in the human thymus. The method was immunoSEQ multiplex PCR; TCRdb's version includes in-frame clones alone and lacks a portion of them. Of roughly 560,000 clones detected, around 78% appear once; the ten largest clones hold about 0.013%. These data also featured in a second study, about human thymus T cells.

Material for sequencing was thymocytes. These receptors were obtained from a boy younger than two with a congenital heart defect.

Only a few counts were recorded for this clone. The rearrangement uses TRBV29-1 and TRBJ2-1; a weak D match, TRBD1 (6 bases). This CDR3 spans 14 amino acids. Trimming stripped 7 bases from V and 9 bases from J, with 22 bases between. Germline lookup yields CDR1 SQVTM and CDR2 ANQGSEA. Here the CDR3 reads CSAEDRQDWGEQFF. DNA for the CDR3: TGCAGCGCCGAAGACCGACAGGATTGGGGTGAGCAGTTCTTC.

The V and J genes are TRBV10-3 and TRBJ1-1; D not certain. Trimming took off 0 bases at V and 4 bases at J, with 12 bases between the two ends. The CDR3 spans 15 residues. Germline V lookup: CDR1 ENHRY, CDR2 SYGVKD. The CDR3 here is CAISESYGEATEAFF. Written as DNA, the CDR3 is TGTGCCATCAGTGAGTCATATGGGGAGGCCACTGAAGCTTTCTTT.

This sequence joins TRBV5-3 and TRBJ2-1; D possibly corresponds to TRBD2 (5 bases). TRBV5-3 counts as an open reading frame of uncertain function. V was pared by 4 bases and J by 13 bases, with 15 bases between. This CDR3 contains 12 residues. CDR3 sequence (DNA): TGTGCCAGAAGCCAGGACTGGACTTCTCAGTTCTTC. Encoded protein: CARSQDWTSQFF.

The chain employs TRBV4-3 and TRBJ1-4; 9 nucleotides agree with TRBD1. V trimming: 4 bases; J trimming: 6 bases; junction bases outside the gene matches: 9. The CDR3 loop spans 16 amino acids. The V gene's germline CDR1 is LGHNA and CDR2 YSLEER. This chain's CDR3 is CASSLQPGQGDEKLFF. The CDR3 DNA reads as TGCGCCAGCAGCCTACAACCGGGACAGGGAGATGAAAAACTGTTTTTT.

V is TRBV15 and J is TRBJ2-5; possible D gene TRBD2, 6 bases. The V gene lost 3 bases and the J gene lost 5 bases, with 13 bases spanning the gap. The CDR3 has 14 residues. The V gene's germline CDR1 is LNHNV and CDR2 YYDKDF (reference sequence). CDR3 residues: CATSSTTRLETQYF. The CDR3 bases are TGTGCCACCAGCAGCACGACTAGACTGGAGACCCAGTACTTC. Using reference TRBV15 and TRBJ2-5 for the parts outside the CDR3, the full variable domain is DAMVIQNPRYQVTQFGKPVTLSCSQTLNHNVMYWYQQKSSQAPKLLFHYYDKDFNNEADTPDNFQSRRPNTSFCFLDIRSPGLGDTAMYLCATSSTTRLETQYFGPGTRLLVL.

This clone was counted only a few times. The chain joins TRBV6-5 to TRBJ1-2, with D maybe TRBD1 (5 bases). V was trimmed by 4 bases and J by 3 bases, leaving 15 bases between them. The CDR3 has 15 amino acids. Germline assignment: CDR1 MNHEY and CDR2 SVGAGI. The CDR3 bases are TGTGCCAGCAGTTCCCCGCGGGGGGGTTACTATGGCTACACCTTC. Amino acids: CASSSPRGGYYGYTF.

V and J are TRBV5-1 and TRBJ2-1; D possibly corresponds to TRBD2 (6 bases). Trimming left V 4 bases short and J 2 bases short, with 13 bases between. Germline V CDR1 and CDR2: SGHRS, YFSETQ. The CDR3 length is 15 residues. This CDR3 reads CASSQSGLTYNEQFF. The CDR3 DNA sequence: TGCGCCAGCAGCCAAAGCGGGTTAACCTACAATGAGCAGTTCTTC.

This chain connects TRBV5-1 to TRBJ2-5; 9 bases map to TRBD1. In germline, CDR1 is SGHRS, CDR2 YFSETQ. The CDR3 has 18 residues. After removal of 4 bases from V and 0 bases from J, the junction contained 13 bases not matched to a gene. CDR3 sequence reads: CASSVGDSTGGYQETQYF. CDR3 coding DNA: TGCGCCAGCAGCGTGGGGGACTCGACAGGGGGGTACCAAGAGACCCAGTACTTC.

This clone was seen once. The chain carries TRBV4-1 and TRBJ1-2; D may be TRBD1 (5 bases). From germline, CDR1 is MGHRA and CDR2 YSYEKL. The CDR3 has 15 residues. V was shortened by 0 bases and J by 3 bases, with 11 bases between the two germline ends. The CDR3: CASSQDRVPYYGYTF. The CDR3 DNA sequence: TGCGCCAGCAGCCAAGACAGGGTCCCCTACTATGGCTACACCTTC.

V and J are TRBV5-1 and TRBJ2-7; 8 bases fit TRBD2. V trimming: 2 bases; J trimming: 3 bases; junction bases outside the gene matches: 1. This CDR3 is built from 13 residues. Germline values: CDR1 SGHRS, CDR2 YFSETQ. The CDR3 nucleotides are TGCGCCAGCAGCTTCGGGGGGGACTACGAGCAGTACTTC. Residues: CASSFGGDYEQYF.

The chain combines TRBV5-6 with TRBJ2-7; tentative D call: TRBD1 (5 bases). The CDR3 is 13 amino acids. Trimming pared 5 bases from V and 2 bases from J, leaving 11 bases between. Germline V gives CDR1 SGHDT, CDR2 YYEEEE. The CDR3 sequence: CASSYDSTYEQYF. CDR3 nucleotide sequence: TGTGCCAGCAGTTACGACAGTACCTACGAGCAGTACTTC.

This clone was seen just once. The chain links TRBV30 to TRBJ2-3, with TRBD1 as a possible D gene (5 bases). V was pared by 0 bases and J by 0 bases, with 13 bases between. The CDR3 extends over 16 amino acids. Germline V gene sequence: CDR1 GTSNPN, CDR2 SVGIG (reference sequence). The CDR3 bases are TGTGCCTGGAGTGTACAGGAGCGAACTAGCACAGATACGCAGTATTTT. Protein sequence: CAWSVQERTSTDTQYF.

The rearrangement links TRBV7-8 to TRBJ2-1, with 9 bases aligning to TRBD2. Trimming cost V 5 bases and J 7 bases; bases outside gene matches: 6. Germline-derived CDR1 and CDR2 are SGHVS and FQNEAQ. The CDR3 covers 14 residues. The CDR3 bases are TGTGCCAGCAGCCCGCGGGAGGGCCTGAATGAGCAGTTCTTC. Protein product: CASSPREGLNEQFF.

The chain recombines TRBV5-1 with TRBJ1-2; 8 nucleotides align to TRBD1. Trimming took 0 bases from V and 7 from J; bases not matched to a gene: 8. CDR3 size: 15 residues. Germline CDR1 reads SGHRS; CDR2 reads YFSETQ. CDR3 sequence (DNA): TGCGCCAGCAGCTTGGGCCAGGGGGCCCTCTTTGGCTACACCTTC. Protein product: CASSLGQGALFGYTF.

This rearrangement joins TRBV28 to TRBJ2-1; 7 nucleotides match TRBD2. J lost 7 bases, V lost 3 bases, and 9 bases had no gene match. Germline-derived CDR1 and CDR2 are MDHEN and SYDVKM. The CDR3 covers 15 residues. This CDR3 is CASSLGSGPPNEQFF. CDR3 bases: TGTGCCAGCAGTTTGGGTAGCGGGCCGCCGAATGAGCAGTTCTTC.

The rearrangement joins TRBV9 to TRBJ2-1, with 9 positions matching TRBD2. The CDR3 has 18 residues. J was trimmed by 5 bases and V by 0 bases; bases with no gene match: 12. The germline CDR1 and CDR2 sequences are SGDLS and YYNGEE. The DNA of the CDR3 is TGTGCCAGCAGCGTAGAGGGACTAGCTCCCAAACGGGACAATGAGCAGTTCTTC. Its translation: CASSVEGLAPKRDNEQFF.

The chain employs TRBV13 and TRBJ2-7; TRBD2 aligns across 12 bases. Germline CDR1 PRHDT, CDR2 FYEKMQ (reference sequence). The V segment lost 5 bases and the J segment 0 bases; nucleotides outside the gene matches: 5. The CDR3 has 16 residues. The CDR3 DNA sequence: TGTGCCAGCAGCCTTGGACTAGCGGGGCGCTCCTACGAGCAGTACTTC. Amino acids: CASSLGLAGRSYEQYF.

A few counts support this clone. The rearrangement links TRBV30 to TRBJ2-1, with 7 positions matching TRBD1. V shed 4 bases, J shed 2 bases, and the junction held 17 bases outside the gene matches. The germline CDR1 and CDR2 sequences are GTSNPN and SVGIG (reference sequence). The CDR3 is 18 residues long. CDR3 coding DNA: TGTGCCTGGACCACTTTAGGATCTGGGACAGTCGCCTACAATGAGCAGTTCTTC. This gives the protein CAWTTLGSGTVAYNEQFF.

The genes are TRBV28 and TRBJ2-7; TRBD2 is a possible D gene (5 bases). V was shortened by 3 bases and J by 5 bases, with 17 bases between the two germline ends. This CDR3 has 15 residues. Germline V lookup: CDR1 MDHEN, CDR2 SYDVKM. The CDR3 reads CASSFKRTGIHEQYF. The CDR3 DNA is TGTGCCAGCAGTTTTAAGAGGACGGGGATCCACGAGCAGTACTTC.

The J gene is TRBJ2-1, the V gene TRBV19; 9 positions match TRBD2. V gave up 5 bases and J gave up 6 bases; unmatched junction bases: 5. Germline V gene lookup returns CDR1 LNHDA and CDR2 SQIVND (reference sequence). This CDR3 comprises 14 residues. The CDR3 sequence: CASSWTSVRNEQFF. In DNA form, the CDR3 reads TGTGCCAGTAGTTGGACTAGCGTGCGCAATGAGCAGTTCTTC.

The gene calls are TRBV7-3 and TRBJ2-3; 11 positions match TRBD2. The CDR3 contains 16 residues. V lost 5 bases and J lost 6; bases outside the gene matches: 10. CDR1 is SGHTA and CDR2 is FQGTGA in the germline V gene. CDR3 DNA sequence: TGTGCCAGCAGCCTGGGACTAGCGGTGACCAGGGATACGCAGTATTTT. Residues: CASSLGLAVTRDTQYF.

The chain uses TRBV6-5 and TRBJ2-5, with 12 nucleotides matching TRBD1. This CDR3 contains 16 residues. Germline CDR1 is MNHEY and CDR2 is SVGAGI. After removal of 2 bases from V and 7 bases from J, the junction contained 8 bases not matched to a gene. As DNA, the CDR3 is TGTGCCAGCAGTTACCATTCCGGGACAGGGGGCTTGACCCAGTACTTC. Translation: CASSYHSGTGGLTQYF.

This chain joins TRBV5-6 and TRBJ1-2; the match to TRBD1 covers 8 bases. This CDR3 has 13 amino acids. V shed 1 base and J 7 bases; nucleotides not matched to a gene: 3. The germline V gene encodes CDR1 SGHDT and CDR2 YYEEEE. CDR3 bases: TGTGCCAGCAGCTTGTCGACAGGGGCTGGCTACACCTTC. Amino acid sequence: CASSLSTGAGYTF. Complete variable domain (other parts from reference TRBV5-6 and TRBJ1-2): DAGVTQSPTHLIKTRGQQVTLRCSPKSGHDTVSWYQQALGQGPQFIFQYYEEEERQRGNFPDRFSGHQFPNYSSELNVNALLLGDSALYLCASSLSTGAGYTFGSGTRLTVV.

V is TRBV19 and J is TRBJ2-7; 12 nucleotides match TRBD2. CDR1 is LNHDA, CDR2 SQIVND, per germline (reference sequence). The CDR3 is made up of 16 amino acids. With V trimmed by 5 bases and J by 4 bases, 9 bases remained unmatched. The CDR3 protein is CASSSQGLAGQYEQYF. CDR3 DNA sequence: TGTGCCAGTAGTTCCCAAGGACTAGCGGGGCAATACGAGCAGTACTTC.

In nucleotides, the CDR3 is TGTGCCAGCAGCCGCCGACAGCATTCGGATCAGCCCCAGCATTTT. Translated: CASSRRQHSDQPQHF. V is TRBV6-6 and J is TRBJ1-5; tentative D call: TRBD1 (5 bases). V lost 6 bases to trimming and J lost 5 bases, with 17 bases between them. The CDR3 covers 15 residues. In germline, CDR1 is MNHNY, CDR2 SVGAGI (reference sequence).

This sequence joins TRBV4-1 and TRBJ1-4; maybe TRBD1 (5 bases). Germline assignment: CDR1 MGHRA and CDR2 YSYEKL. The CDR3 is 18 residues long. Trimming cost V 0 bases and J 8 bases, with 22 bases left between them. CDR3 loop: CASSQDEAGMPREEKLFF. CDR3 DNA: TGCGCCAGCAGCCAAGATGAGGCAGGGATGCCCCGAGAGGAAAAACTGTTTTTT.

The J gene is TRBJ2-1, the V gene TRBV6-4; 7 nucleotides align to TRBD2. The junction had 12 bases not matched to a gene; V was cut back by 0 bases and J by 7 bases. The CDR3 contains 17 residues. The V gene's germline CDR1 is MRHNA and CDR2 SNTAGT. The CDR3, as DNA: TGTGCCAGCAGTGACTCGATAAGGTTCGGGCGGGAGAATGAGCAGTTCTTC. Its protein is CASSDSIRFGRENEQFF.

The chain couples TRBV27 to TRBJ1-5; D is unclear. The CDR3 is made up of 15 amino acids. Germline CDR1 MNHEY, CDR2 SMNVEV (reference sequence). The V and J ends lost 2 bases and 3 bases respectively, with 11 bases between them. In DNA form, the CDR3 reads TGTGCCAGCAGTTTAAGTGTCGAGGTCAATCAGCCCCAGCATTTT. Translated, it gives CASSLSVEVNQPQHF.